A selection of T cell receptor beta chains follows, all from one sample in a study of glioma-infiltrating T cells after dendritic cell vaccination. Clones were read by immunoSEQ multiplex PCR, and TCRdb kept only the in-frame ones, dropping some. The sample includes more than 55,000 clones, about 83% of them seen just once. The sequences come from blood, collected after dendritic cell vaccination. Source of these receptors: a human donor with glioblastoma. CDR3s include the opening cysteine and the closing phenylalanine or tryptophan. The order of the fields is clone size, J gene, V gene, D gene, CDR3 protein, CDR3 DNA. The D gene is left open where the match is weak. Clone size is stated in some rows and not others, as once, few, many or a class when expanded.

NA,TRBJ2-3,TRBV7-3,NA,CASSLERGRGTQYF,TGTGCCAGCAGCTTGGAAAGGGGGCGGGGTACGCAGTATTTT
few,TRBJ2-7,TRBV4-1,NA,CASSQEGRSWDEQYF,TGCGCCAGCAGCCAGGAGGGGCGGTCCTGGGACGAGCAGTACTTC
NA,TRBJ1-4,TRBV11-3,NA,CASSPLRSVF,TGTGCCAGCAGCCCCCTCAGATCTGTTTTT
NA,TRBJ1-2,TRBV2,NA,CASSEALQGGYGYTF,TGTGCCAGCAGTGAAGCGCTCCAGGGTGGCTATGGCTACACCTTC
NA,TRBJ2-1,TRBV11-2,TRBD1,CASSLVGQGNEQFF,TGTGCCAGCAGCTTAGTAGGACAGGGCAATGAGCAGTTCTTC
NA,TRBJ1-2,TRBV11-3,NA,CASSRPTGDGYTF,TGTGCCAGCAGCCGTCCCACGGGGGATGGCTACACCTTC
NA,TRBJ1-1,TRBV4-3,TRBD1,CASSQGTGKQAEAFF,TGCGCCAGCAGCCAAGGGACAGGGAAACAGGCTGAAGCTTTCTTT
NA,TRBJ2-2,TRBV5-1,NA,CASSLVAGEGTGELFF,TGCGCCAGCAGCTTGGTCGCAGGGGAGGGAACCGGGGAGCTGTTTTTT
NA,TRBJ1-5,TRBV18,TRBD1,CASSQTPGQGVGYDNQPQHF,TGTGCCAGCTCTCAGACTCCGGGACAGGGGGTAGGTTACGACAATCAGCCCCAGCATTTT
NA,TRBJ1-1,TRBV6-5,TRBD1,CASSSGTGGFTEAFF,TGTGCCAGCAGTTCCGGGACAGGGGGCTTCACTGAAGCTTTCTTT
once,TRBJ2-5,TRBV4-2,NA,CASSQDFQFRETQYF,TGTGCCAGCAGCCAAGATTTCCAGTTTCGCGAGACCCAGTACTTC
NA,TRBJ1-1,TRBV4-3,TRBD1,CASSRRTGGYANTEAFF,TGCGCCAGCAGCCGACGGACAGGGGGGTACGCGAACACTGAAGCTTTCTTT
NA,TRBJ2-7,TRBV4-2,NA,CASSQVDAREQYF,TGTGCCAGCAGCCAAGTAGATGCGCGCGAGCAGTACTTC
NA,TRBJ1-1,TRBV11-3,TRBD1,CASSLGQGYTEAFF,TGTGCCAGCAGCTTAGGACAGGGGTATACTGAAGCTTTCTTT
NA,TRBJ2-7,TRBV11-3,NA,CASSRRVYEQYF,TGTGCCAGCAGCCGGCGGGTCTACGAGCAGTACTTC
NA,TRBJ2-3,TRBV27,NA,CASSLAGRTDTQYF,TGTGCCAGCAGTTTAGCGGGTCGCACAGATACGCAGTATTTT
NA,TRBJ2-1,TRBV19,TRBD1,CASSSGQAYNEQFF,TGTGCCAGTAGTTCGGGACAGGCGTACAATGAGCAGTTCTTC
NA,TRBJ2-7,TRBV7-2,NA,CASSPDWKDYEQYF,TGTGCCAGCAGCCCGGACTGGAAAGACTACGAGCAGTACTTC